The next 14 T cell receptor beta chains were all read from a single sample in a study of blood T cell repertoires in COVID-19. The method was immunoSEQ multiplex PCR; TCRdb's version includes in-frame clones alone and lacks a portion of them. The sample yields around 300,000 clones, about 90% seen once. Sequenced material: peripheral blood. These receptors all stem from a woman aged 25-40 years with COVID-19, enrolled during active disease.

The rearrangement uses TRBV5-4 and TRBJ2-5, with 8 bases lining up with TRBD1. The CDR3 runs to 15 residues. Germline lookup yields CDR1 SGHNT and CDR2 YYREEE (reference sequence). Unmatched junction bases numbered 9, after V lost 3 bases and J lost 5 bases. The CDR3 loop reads CASSSADRVDETQYF. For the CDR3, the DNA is TGTGCCAGCAGCTCGGCGGACAGGGTGGACGAGACCCAGTACTTC.

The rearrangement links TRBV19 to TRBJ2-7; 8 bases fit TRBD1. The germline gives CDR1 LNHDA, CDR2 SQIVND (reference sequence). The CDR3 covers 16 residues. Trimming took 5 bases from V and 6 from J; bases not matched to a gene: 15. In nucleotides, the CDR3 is TGTGCCAGTAGTCGGACTGGACAGGGTGGTGTGGGCGAGCAGTACTTC. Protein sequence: CASSRTGQGGVGEQYF.

CDR3 in amino acids: CASSQGLATETQYF. CDR3 nucleotide sequence: TGTGCCAGCAGCCAAGGACTAGCAACAGAGACCCAGTACTTC. The chain carries TRBV3-1 (or the pseudogene TRBV3-2) and TRBJ2-5; 7 nucleotides align to TRBD2. There are 14 residues in the CDR3. The germline V gene has CDR1 LGHDT and CDR2 YNNKEL (reference sequence). Trimming at V came to 1 base and at J to 4 bases, leaving 3 bases not matched to a gene.

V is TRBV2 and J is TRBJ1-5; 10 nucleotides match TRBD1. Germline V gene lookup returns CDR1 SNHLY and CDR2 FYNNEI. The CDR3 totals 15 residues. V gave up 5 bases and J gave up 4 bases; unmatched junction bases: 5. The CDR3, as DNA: TGTGCCAGCAGTTCCCGACAGGGGGCTAATCAGCCCCAGCATTTT. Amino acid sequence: CASSSRQGANQPQHF.

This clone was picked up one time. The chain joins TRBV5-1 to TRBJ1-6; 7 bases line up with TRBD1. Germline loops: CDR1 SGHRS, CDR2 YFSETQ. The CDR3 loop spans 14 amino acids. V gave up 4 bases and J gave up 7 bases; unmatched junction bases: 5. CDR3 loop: CASSKDRTNSPLHF. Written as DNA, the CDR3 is TGCGCCAGCAGCAAGGACAGGACGAATTCACCCCTCCACTTT.

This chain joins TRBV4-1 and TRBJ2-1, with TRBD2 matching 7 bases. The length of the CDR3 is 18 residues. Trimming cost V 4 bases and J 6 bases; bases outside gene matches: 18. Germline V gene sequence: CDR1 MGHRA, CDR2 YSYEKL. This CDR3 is CASSLERAPGGDPNEQFF. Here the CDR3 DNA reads TGCGCCAGCAGCCTAGAAAGGGCACCTGGGGGGGATCCCAATGAGCAGTTCTTC.

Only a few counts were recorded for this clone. The CDR3 region is CASSVVPGTFREGEFF. The CDR3 DNA sequence: TGCGCCAGCAGCGTAGTTCCCGGGACTTTCAGGGAAGGGGAGTTCTTC. The chain combines TRBV4-1 with TRBJ2-1; perhaps TRBD2 as D (6 bases). Germline assignment: CDR1 MGHRA and CDR2 YSYEKL. The V end lost 5 bases, the J end lost 14 bases, and 28 bases lay between the germline ends. The CDR3 spans 16 residues.

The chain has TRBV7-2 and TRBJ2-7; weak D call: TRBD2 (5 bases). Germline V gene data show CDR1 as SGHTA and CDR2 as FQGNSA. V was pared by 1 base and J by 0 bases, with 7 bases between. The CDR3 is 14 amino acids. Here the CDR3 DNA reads TGTGCCAGCAGCTTAGTTGGAGGCTCCTACGAGCAGTACTTC. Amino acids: CASSLVGGSYEQYF.

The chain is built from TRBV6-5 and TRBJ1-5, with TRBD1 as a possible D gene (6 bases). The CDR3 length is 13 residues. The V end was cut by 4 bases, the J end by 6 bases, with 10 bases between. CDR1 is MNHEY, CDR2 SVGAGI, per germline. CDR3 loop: CASSLGGRQPQHF. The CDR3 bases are TGTGCCAGCAGTTTGGGGGGGCGTCAGCCCCAGCATTTT.

As DNA, the CDR3 is TGTGCCAGCACCGGGACAGGGGGCGATCAGCCCCAGCATTTT. It is translated as CASTGTGGDQPQHF. V gene TRBV28 combines with J gene TRBJ1-5; 12 nucleotides line up with TRBD1. Unmatched junction bases numbered 3, after V lost 7 bases and J lost 5 bases. CDR1 and CDR2 from the germline V gene are MDHEN and SYDVKM. This CDR3 contains 14 residues.

The CDR3 protein is CASSQEMLAVNTEAFF. As DNA, the CDR3 is TGTGCCAGCAGCCAAGAAATGTTAGCAGTGAACACTGAAGCTTTCTTT. This chain joins TRBV3-1 (or the pseudogene TRBV3-2) and TRBJ1-1; D is undetermined. This CDR3 comprises 16 residues. Germline V gene sequence: CDR1 LGHDT, CDR2 YNNKEL (reference sequence). V lost 0 bases and J 0 bases, leaving 11 bases between the germline ends.

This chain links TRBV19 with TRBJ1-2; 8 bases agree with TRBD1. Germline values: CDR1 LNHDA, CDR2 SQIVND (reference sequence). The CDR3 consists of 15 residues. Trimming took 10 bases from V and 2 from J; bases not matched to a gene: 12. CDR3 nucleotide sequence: TGTGCCACCCTTGGACAGGGACCGGGAAACTATGGCTACACCTTC. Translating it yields CATLGQGPGNYGYTF.

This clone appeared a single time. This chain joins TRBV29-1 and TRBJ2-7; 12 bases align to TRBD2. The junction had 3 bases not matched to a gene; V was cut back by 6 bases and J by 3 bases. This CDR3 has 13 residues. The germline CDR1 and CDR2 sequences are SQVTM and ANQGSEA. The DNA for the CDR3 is TGCAGCGTCTCGACTAGCGGGAGCTACGAGCAGTACTTC. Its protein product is CSVSTSGSYEQYF.

The DNA of the CDR3 is TGCGCCACCAGCCCTACAGCTTATAATTCACCCCTCCACTTT. It is translated as CATSPTAYNSPLHF. The chain combines TRBV10-2 with TRBJ1-6, with D unresolved. CDR3 length: 14 amino acids. Germline values: CDR1 WSHSY, CDR2 SAAADI. Trimming removed 10 bases at V and 4 bases at J, with 14 bases between.